These 21 T cell receptor beta chains share one sample of origin, sequenced in a study of blood T cell repertoires in COVID-19. Profiled with immunoSEQ multiplex PCR; TCRdb holds only in-frame clones, not every one. The sample has approximately 110,000 clones, roughly 79% seen once. Sequencing used peripheral blood. Receptors originate from a woman between 65 and 79 years old with acute or convalescent COVID-19.

The genes are TRBV4-1 and TRBJ1-2; unclear D gene. The V end was cut by 3 bases, the J end by 4 bases, with 15 bases between. Germline V gene lookup returns CDR1 MGHRA and CDR2 YSYEKL. This CDR3 has 15 amino acids. Written as DNA, the CDR3 is TGCGCCAGCAGCCATCCTCGAGGGCGCGGCTATGGCTACACCTTC. It yields the protein CASSHPRGRGYGYTF.

The rearrangement links TRBV27 to TRBJ2-7; the match to TRBD1 covers 7 bases. The CDR3 is 18 residues long. The V gene's germline CDR1 is MNHEY and CDR2 SMNVEV (reference sequence). The V segment lost 4 bases and the J segment 3 bases; nucleotides outside the gene matches: 18. The CDR3 protein is CASSSHPIDRVTSYEQYF. DNA of the CDR3: TGTGCCAGCAGTTCCCATCCAATTGACAGGGTCACCAGCTACGAGCAGTACTTC.

DNA for the CDR3: TGTGCCAGTAGTGCCGTCAGTAATAGGGGCAGCCCTACAGAAAAACTGTTTTTT. This sequence encodes CASSAVSNRGSPTEKLFF. This rearrangement joins TRBV19 to TRBJ1-4; D may be TRBD1 (5 bases). Trimming took off 5 bases at V and 8 bases at J, with 27 bases between the two ends. This CDR3 comprises 18 residues. CDR1 and CDR2 (germline): LNHDA, SQIVND (reference sequence).

DNA of the CDR3: TGTGCCAGCAGCCACCTGGCATACTATGGCTACACCTTC. It encodes CASSHLAYYGYTF. The rearrangement links TRBV3-1 (or the pseudogene TRBV3-2) to TRBJ1-2; D is uncertain. This CDR3 spans 13 amino acids. The V gene lost 3 bases and the J gene lost 3 bases, with 8 bases spanning the gap. Germline assignment: CDR1 LGHDT and CDR2 YNNKEL (reference sequence).

This rearrangement joins TRBV7-9 to TRBJ1-4, with D unresolved. This CDR3 is 14 amino acids long. Germline V CDR1 and CDR2: SEHNR, FQNEAQ (reference sequence). V gave up 6 bases and J gave up 5 bases, with 13 bases separating them. The CDR3 sequence: CASSLNPSNEKLFF. The CDR3 nucleotides read TGTGCCAGCAGTCTAAACCCCTCAAATGAAAAACTGTTTTTT. Drawing the rest from reference TRBV7-9 and TRBJ1-4, the complete variable domain is DTGVSQNPRHKITKRGQNVTFRCDPISEHNRLYWYRQTLGQGPEFLTYFQNEAQLEKSRLLSDRFSAERPKGSFSTLEIQRTEQGDSAMYLCASSLNPSNEKLFFGSGTQLSVL.

A remark on this clone: Other DNA sequences within the sample encode an identical CDR3. The chain couples TRBV30 to TRBJ1-2; 8 bases match TRBD1. V lost 3 bases, J lost 4 bases, and 4 bases stayed unmatched. Germline loops: CDR1 GTSNPN, CDR2 SVGIG (reference sequence). This CDR3 spans 13 amino acids. In DNA form, the CDR3 reads TGTGCCTGGAGCAGGGACAGGCCCTATGGCTACACCTTC. The encoded protein is CAWSRDRPYGYTF.

This chain joins TRBV12-3 or TRBV12-4 and TRBJ1-2, with D possibly TRBD1 on 5 matching bases. The CDR3 is 12 amino acids. The V end lost 6 bases, the J end lost 8 bases, and 13 bases lay between the germline ends. In DNA form, the CDR3 reads TGTGCCAGCAGCCCGGGGGGTGGGGGCTACACCTTC. This encodes CASSPGGGGYTF.

V and J are TRBV5-1 and TRBJ2-7; 12 positions agree with TRBD1. V dropped 8 bases and J dropped 7; count of bases not matched to a gene: 7. The CDR3 is made up of 13 amino acids. The germline CDR1 and CDR2 sequences are SGHRS and YFSETQ. CDR3 protein: CASTGTGGQEQYF. CDR3 DNA: TGCGCCAGTACTGGGACAGGGGGCCAAGAGCAGTACTTC.

V and J are TRBV4-3 and TRBJ1-1, with D perhaps matching TRBD1 (6 bases). The CDR3 runs 17 residues. The germline V and J ends were trimmed by 4 bases and 1 base, with 19 bases remaining between them. CDR1 and CDR2 (germline): LGHNA, YSLEER. CDR3 residues: CASSPGPPRGANTEAFF. The CDR3 nucleotides read TGCGCCAGCAGCCCGGGACCGCCTCGGGGGGCGAACACTGAAGCTTTCTTT.

This clone was seen a few times. In the same sample, other DNA sequences code for this CDR3. V is TRBV3-1 (or the pseudogene TRBV3-2) and J is TRBJ1-1, with 7 bases identical to TRBD1. CDR3 length equals 14 residues. With V trimmed by 2 bases and J by 1 base, 1 base remained unmatched. CDR1 and CDR2 (germline): LGHDT, YNNKEL (reference sequence). The CDR3 spells CASSQPGGNTEAFF. DNA of the CDR3: TGTGCCAGCAGCCAACCAGGGGGGAACACTGAAGCTTTCTTT.

Here the CDR3 reads CASKLTSGGYNEQFF. CDR3 DNA: TGTGCCAGCAAATTAACTAGCGGGGGCTACAATGAGCAGTTCTTC. V is TRBV28 and J is TRBJ2-1; 11 bases are a match to TRBD2. Germline lookup yields CDR1 MDHEN and CDR2 SYDVKM. With 7 bases clipped from V and 3 bases from J, the junction kept 5 bases outside the gene matches. CDR3 length equals 15 residues.

V is TRBV2 and J is TRBJ2-5; TRBD2 might be the D (5 bases). Germline CDR1 reads SNHLY; CDR2 reads FYNNEI. V was pared by 6 bases and J by 2 bases, with 10 bases between. CDR3 size: 13 residues. CDR3 loop: CASRGSRQETQYF. The CDR3, as DNA: TGTGCCAGCAGGGGGAGTCGGCAAGAGACCCAGTACTTC.

This chain uses TRBV30 with TRBJ2-2; TRBD2 matches 7 bases. The CDR3 totals 16 residues. Looked up from germline, CDR1 is GTSNPN and CDR2 is SVGIG (reference sequence). The J segment lost 6 bases and the V segment lost 1 base, leaving 11 bases of the junction unmatched. The CDR3 DNA is TGTGCCTGGAGTGGAACAGCGGGGAAACCCGCCGGGGAGCTGTTTTTT. Amino acid sequence: CAWSGTAGKPAGELFF.

CDR3 nucleotides: TGTGCCAGTAGTACCATAGGAGCGAGCTCTGGAAACACCATATATTTT. It translates to CASSTIGASSGNTIYF. This rearrangement joins TRBV19 to TRBJ1-3, with unresolved D. The CDR3 consists of 16 residues. Germline-derived CDR1 and CDR2 are LNHDA and SQIVND (reference sequence). The V gene lost 4 bases and the J gene lost 0 bases, with 13 bases spanning the gap.

This clone was counted a single time. The chain links TRBV27 to TRBJ2-1, with TRBD2 matching over 7 bases. The CDR3 contains 19 residues. V was pared by 0 bases and J by 6 bases, with 17 bases of the junction left unmatched. Germline V lookup: CDR1 MNHEY, CDR2 SMNVEV (reference sequence). CDR3 coding DNA: TGTGCCAGCAGTTTATCGGAGGGATTACTAGCGCCTCTCAGCAATGAGCAGTTCTTC. This translates into CASSLSEGLLAPLSNEQFF.

V is TRBV4-1 and J is TRBJ2-2; no definite D call. Trimming took 2 bases from V and 5 from J, leaving 6 bases between them. This CDR3 is built from 13 residues. CDR1 and CDR2 (germline): MGHRA, YSYEKL. Here the CDR3 DNA reads TGCGCCAGCAGCCAACCCCTTACCGGGGAGCTGTTTTTT. Translation gives CASSQPLTGELFF.

CDR3 amino acids: CASSRWGLARNEQFF. CDR3 DNA: TGTGCCAGCAGCCGGTGGGGACTAGCTAGGAATGAGCAGTTCTTC. The chain combines TRBV7-8 with TRBJ2-1; 9 nucleotides align to TRBD2. CDR1 SGHVS and CDR2 FQNEAQ come from the germline V gene. Germline trimming cut 5 bases from V and 7 bases from J; bases unmatched to any gene: 9. The CDR3 length is 15 residues.

The rearrangement uses TRBV5-1 and TRBJ2-7, with 7 positions matching TRBD1. V lost 1 base to trimming and J lost 2 bases; unmatched junction nucleotides: 9. This CDR3 comprises 16 residues. CDR1 and CDR2 from the germline V gene are SGHRS and YFSETQ. The CDR3 here is CASSLMLTGPTYEQYF. The CDR3, as DNA: TGCGCCAGCAGCTTGATGCTGACAGGGCCCACCTACGAGCAGTACTTC.

This clone occurred a few times. The genes are TRBV3-1 (or the pseudogene TRBV3-2) and TRBJ1-1, with D hard to call. This CDR3 region has 15 residues. Trimming removed 1 base from V and 1 base from J, with 10 bases in between. Germline CDR1 reads LGHDT; CDR2 reads YNNKEL (reference sequence). DNA of the CDR3: TGTGCCAGCAGCCAAGTCCTTTCCCCGAACACTGAAGCTTTCTTT. Translated: CASSQVLSPNTEAFF.

The chain recombines TRBV29-1 with TRBJ1-1; no clear D gene. Germline values: CDR1 SQVTM, CDR2 ANQGSEA. The V and J ends lost 0 bases and 4 bases respectively, with 12 bases between them. The CDR3 is 14 residues long. The CDR3 is CSVEESWSGTEAFF. The CDR3 coding sequence is TGCAGCGTTGAAGAATCTTGGTCGGGCACTGAAGCTTTCTTT.

This clone came up once. The genes are TRBV4-2 and TRBJ2-1; D unclear. V shed 1 base and J shed 0 bases, with 16 bases lying between them. The germline V gene has CDR1 LGHNA and CDR2 YNFKEQ. This CDR3 is 18 amino acids long. The DNA for the CDR3 is TGTGCCAGCAGCCAAGGGCCGCCGACTGCTATCTCCTACAATGAGCAGTTCTTC. Protein sequence: CASSQGPPTAISYNEQFF.